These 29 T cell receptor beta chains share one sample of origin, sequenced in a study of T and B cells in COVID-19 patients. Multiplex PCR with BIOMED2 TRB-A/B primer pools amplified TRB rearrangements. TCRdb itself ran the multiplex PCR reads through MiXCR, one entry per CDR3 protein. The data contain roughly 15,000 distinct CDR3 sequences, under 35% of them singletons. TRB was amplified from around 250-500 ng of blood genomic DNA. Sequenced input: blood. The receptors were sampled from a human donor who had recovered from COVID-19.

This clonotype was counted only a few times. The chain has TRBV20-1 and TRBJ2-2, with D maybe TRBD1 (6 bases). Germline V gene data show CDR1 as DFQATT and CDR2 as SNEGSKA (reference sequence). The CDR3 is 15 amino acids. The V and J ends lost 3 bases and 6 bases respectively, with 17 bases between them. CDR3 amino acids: CSASRGKLGSGELFF. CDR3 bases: TGCAGTGCTAGCAGGGGAAAACTAGGATCCGGGGAGCTGTTTTTT.

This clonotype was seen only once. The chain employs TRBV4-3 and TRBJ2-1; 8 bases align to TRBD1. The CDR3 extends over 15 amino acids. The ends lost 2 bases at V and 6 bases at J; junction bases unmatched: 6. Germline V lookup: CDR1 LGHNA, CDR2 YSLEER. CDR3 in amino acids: CASSQTPGQANEQFF. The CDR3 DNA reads TGCGCCAGCAGCCAAACGCCGGGACAGGCCAATGAGCAGTTCTTC.

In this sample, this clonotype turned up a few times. The CDR3 spells CASSLQGAAEKLFF. The CDR3 DNA reads as TGTGCCAGCAGTTTACAGGGGGCTGCTGAAAAACTGTTTTTT. The chain has TRBV27 and TRBJ1-4, with TRBD1 matching 8 bases. CDR1 and CDR2 (germline): MNHEY, SMNVEV (reference sequence). Trimming took 2 bases from V and 7 from J; bases not matched to a gene: 3. The CDR3 is 14 residues long.

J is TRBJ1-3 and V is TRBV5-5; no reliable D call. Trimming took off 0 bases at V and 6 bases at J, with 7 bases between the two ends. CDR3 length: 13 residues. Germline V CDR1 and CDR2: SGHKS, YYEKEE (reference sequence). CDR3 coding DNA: TGTGCCAGCAGCTTGGTCGGGGAAAACACCATATATTTT. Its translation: CASSLVGENTIYF.

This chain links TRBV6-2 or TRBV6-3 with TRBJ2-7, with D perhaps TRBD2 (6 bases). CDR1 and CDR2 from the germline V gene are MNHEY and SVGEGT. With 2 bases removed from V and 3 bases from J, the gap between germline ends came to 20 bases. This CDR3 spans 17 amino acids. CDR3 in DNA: TGTGCCAGCAGTTACGAGAGTACTAGCTTCAAACACTACGAGCAGTACTTC. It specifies CASSYESTSFKHYEQYF.

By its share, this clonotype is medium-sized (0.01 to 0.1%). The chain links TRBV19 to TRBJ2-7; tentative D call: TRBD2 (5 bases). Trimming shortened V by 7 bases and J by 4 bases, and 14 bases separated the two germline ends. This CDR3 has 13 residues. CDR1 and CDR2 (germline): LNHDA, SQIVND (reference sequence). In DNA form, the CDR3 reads TGTGCCAGTAACGCCGGACGGGGATACGAGCAGTACTTC. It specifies CASNAGRGYEQYF.

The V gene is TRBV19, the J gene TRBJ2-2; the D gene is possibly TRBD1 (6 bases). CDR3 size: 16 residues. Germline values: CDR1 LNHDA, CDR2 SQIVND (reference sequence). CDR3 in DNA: TGTGTTAGTAGTATCCCCCAGGGGATGTACGCCGGGGAGCTGTTTTTT. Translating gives CVSSIPQGMYAGELFF.

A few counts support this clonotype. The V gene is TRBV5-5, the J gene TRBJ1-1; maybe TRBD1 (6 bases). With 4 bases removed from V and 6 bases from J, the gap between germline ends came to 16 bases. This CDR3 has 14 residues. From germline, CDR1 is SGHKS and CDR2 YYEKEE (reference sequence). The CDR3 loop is CASSGQPSAAEAFF. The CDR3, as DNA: TGTGCCAGCAGCGGACAGCCTTCCGCCGCTGAAGCTTTCTTT.

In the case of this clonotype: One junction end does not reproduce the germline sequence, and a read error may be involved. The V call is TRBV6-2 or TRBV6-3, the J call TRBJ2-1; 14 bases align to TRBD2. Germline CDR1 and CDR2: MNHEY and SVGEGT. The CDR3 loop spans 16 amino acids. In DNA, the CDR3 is TGTGCCAGCAGGCGACTAGCGGGGGGGCCCTACAATGAGCGGTTCTTC. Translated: CASRRLAGGPYNERFF.

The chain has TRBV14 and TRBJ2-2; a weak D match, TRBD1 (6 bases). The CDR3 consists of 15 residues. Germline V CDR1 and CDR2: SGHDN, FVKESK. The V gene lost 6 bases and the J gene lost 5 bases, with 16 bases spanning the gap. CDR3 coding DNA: TGTGCCAGCAGAGGCACCGGGACATTGACCGGGGAGCTGTTTTTT. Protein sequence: CASRGTGTLTGELFF.

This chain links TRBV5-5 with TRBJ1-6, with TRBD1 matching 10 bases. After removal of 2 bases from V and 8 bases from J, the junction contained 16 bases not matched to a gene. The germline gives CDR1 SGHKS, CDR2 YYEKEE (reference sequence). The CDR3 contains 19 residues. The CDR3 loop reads CASSFGLPRQGARDSPLHF. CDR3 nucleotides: TGTGCCAGCAGCTTCGGATTACCAAGACAGGGGGCGCGGGATTCACCCCTCCACTTT.

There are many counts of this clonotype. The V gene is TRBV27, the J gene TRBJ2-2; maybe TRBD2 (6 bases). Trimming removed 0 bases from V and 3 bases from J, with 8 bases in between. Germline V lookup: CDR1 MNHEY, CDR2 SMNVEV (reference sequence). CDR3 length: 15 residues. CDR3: CASSLSREDTGELFF. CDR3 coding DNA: TGTGCCAGCAGTTTATCCAGGGAGGACACCGGGGAGCTGTTTTTT.

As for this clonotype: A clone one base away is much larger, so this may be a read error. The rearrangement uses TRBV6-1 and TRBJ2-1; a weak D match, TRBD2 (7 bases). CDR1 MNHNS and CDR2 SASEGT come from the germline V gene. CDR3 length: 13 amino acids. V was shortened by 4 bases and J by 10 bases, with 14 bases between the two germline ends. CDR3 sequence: CASSAGGISEQFF. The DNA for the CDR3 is TGTGCCAGCAGTGCGGGGGGCATCAGCGAGCAGTTCTTC.

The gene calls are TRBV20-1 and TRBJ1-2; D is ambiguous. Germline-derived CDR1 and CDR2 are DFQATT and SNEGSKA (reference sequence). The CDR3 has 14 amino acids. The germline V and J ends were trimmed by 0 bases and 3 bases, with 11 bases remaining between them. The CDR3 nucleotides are TGCAGTGCTAGAGATGAGCGGACGGACTATGGCTACACCTTC. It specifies CSARDERTDYGYTF.

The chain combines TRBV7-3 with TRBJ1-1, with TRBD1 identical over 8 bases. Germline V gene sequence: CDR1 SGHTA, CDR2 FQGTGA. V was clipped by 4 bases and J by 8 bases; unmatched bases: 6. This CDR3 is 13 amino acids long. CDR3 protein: CASSSRTGTEAFF. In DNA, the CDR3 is TGTGCCAGCAGCTCGAGGACAGGGACGGAAGCTTTCTTT.

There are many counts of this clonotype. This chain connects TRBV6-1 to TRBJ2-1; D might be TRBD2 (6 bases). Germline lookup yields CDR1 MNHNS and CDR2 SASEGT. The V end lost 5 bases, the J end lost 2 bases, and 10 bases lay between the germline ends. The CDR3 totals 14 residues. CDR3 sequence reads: CASSRIAAYNEQFF. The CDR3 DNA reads TGTGCCAGCAGTCGGATAGCGGCCTACAATGAGCAGTTCTTC.

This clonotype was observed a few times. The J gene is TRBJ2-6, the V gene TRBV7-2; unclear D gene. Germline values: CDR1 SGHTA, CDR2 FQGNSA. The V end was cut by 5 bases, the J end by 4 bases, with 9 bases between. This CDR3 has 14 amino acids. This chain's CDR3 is CASSLPRGANVLTF. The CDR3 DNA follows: TGTGCCAGCAGCCTCCCTAGAGGGGCCAACGTCCTGACTTTC.

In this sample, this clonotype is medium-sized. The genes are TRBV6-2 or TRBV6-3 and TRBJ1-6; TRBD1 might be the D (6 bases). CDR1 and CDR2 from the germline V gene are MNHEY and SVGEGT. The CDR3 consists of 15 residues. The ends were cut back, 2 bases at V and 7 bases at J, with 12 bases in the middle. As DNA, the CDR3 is TGTGCCAGCAGTTACGGGGGGGGCTACAATTCACCCCTCCACTTT. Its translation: CASSYGGGYNSPLHF.

This CDR3 is CASSFGPYSNQPQHF. CDR3 nucleotides: TGTGCCAGCAGTTTCGGTCCTTATAGCAATCAGCCCCAGCATTTT. The chain has TRBV27 and TRBJ1-5; unclear D gene. The CDR3 is made up of 15 amino acids. Trimming left V 3 bases short and J 0 bases short, with 9 bases between. The germline CDR1 and CDR2 sequences are MNHEY and SMNVEV (reference sequence).

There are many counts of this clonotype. The CDR3 loop reads CASFGRGRTGEKLFF. The CDR3 nucleotides read TGTGCCAGCTTCGGGAGGGGCAGGACGGGGGAAAAACTGTTTTTT. The chain combines TRBV6-5 with TRBJ1-4, with D possibly being TRBD1 (5 bases). The germline CDR1 and CDR2 sequences are MNHEY and SVGAGI. The CDR3 length is 15 residues. V lost 8 bases, J lost 8 bases, and 21 bases lay in between.

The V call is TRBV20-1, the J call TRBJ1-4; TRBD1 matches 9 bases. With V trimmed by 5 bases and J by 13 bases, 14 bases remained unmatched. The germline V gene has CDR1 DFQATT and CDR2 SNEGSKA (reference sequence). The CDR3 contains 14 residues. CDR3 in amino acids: CSAPLTGTGLTLFF. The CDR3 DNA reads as TGCAGTGCTCCTCTCACCGGGACAGGGTTAACACTGTTTTTT.

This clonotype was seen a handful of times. CDR3 protein: CASSYVVGGGEQFF. CDR3 nucleotide sequence: TGTGCCAGCAGTTACGTGGTCGGGGGCGGTGAGCAGTTCTTC. The V gene is TRBV6-2 or TRBV6-3, the J gene TRBJ2-1; either TRBD1 or TRBD2 may fit D (6 bases each). The CDR3 spans 14 residues. Germline-derived CDR1 and CDR2 are MNHEY and SVGEGT. V lost 2 bases to trimming and J lost 9 bases, with 14 bases between them.

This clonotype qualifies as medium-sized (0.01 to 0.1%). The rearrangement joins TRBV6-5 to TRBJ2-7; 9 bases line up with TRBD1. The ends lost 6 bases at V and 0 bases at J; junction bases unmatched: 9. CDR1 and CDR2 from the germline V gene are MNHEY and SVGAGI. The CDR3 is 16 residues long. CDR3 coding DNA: TGTGCCAGCAGCTCCCAGGGGACAGGGAGCTCCTACGAGCAGTACTTC. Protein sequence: CASSSQGTGSSYEQYF.

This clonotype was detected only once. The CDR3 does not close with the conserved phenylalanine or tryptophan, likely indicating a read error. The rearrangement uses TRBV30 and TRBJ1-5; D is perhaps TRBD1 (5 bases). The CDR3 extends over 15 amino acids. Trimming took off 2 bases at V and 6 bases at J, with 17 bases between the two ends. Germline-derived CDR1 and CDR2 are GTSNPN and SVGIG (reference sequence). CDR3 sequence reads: CAWSFGGGLGQPQHL. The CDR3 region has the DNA TGTGCCTGGAGTTTCGGGGGAGGGCTCGGTCAGCCCCAGCATCTT.

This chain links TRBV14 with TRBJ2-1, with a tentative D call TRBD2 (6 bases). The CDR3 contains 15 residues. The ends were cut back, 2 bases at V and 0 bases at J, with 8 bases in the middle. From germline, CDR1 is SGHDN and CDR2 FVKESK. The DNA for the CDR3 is TGTGCCAGCAGCCAAAGGAGGGCCTCCTACAATGAGCAGTTCTTC. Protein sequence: CASSQRRASYNEQFF.

CDR3: CAISEKGQSNQPQHF. DNA of the CDR3: TGTGCCATCAGTGAGAAAGGACAGAGTAATCAGCCCCAGCATTTT. The chain is built from TRBV10-3 and TRBJ1-5, with a tentative D call TRBD1 (6 bases). CDR3 length equals 15 residues. Germline V gene sequence: CDR1 ENHRY, CDR2 SYGVKD. V was shortened by 2 bases and J by 4 bases, with 12 bases between the two germline ends.

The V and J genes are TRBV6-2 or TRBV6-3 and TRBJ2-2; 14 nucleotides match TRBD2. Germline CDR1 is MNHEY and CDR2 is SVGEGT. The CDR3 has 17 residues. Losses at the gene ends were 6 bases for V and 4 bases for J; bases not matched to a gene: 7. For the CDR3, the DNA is TGTGCCAGCAGCCGGGGACTAGCGGGAGCCGGCACCGGGGAGCTGTTTTTT. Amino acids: CASSRGLAGAGTGELFF.

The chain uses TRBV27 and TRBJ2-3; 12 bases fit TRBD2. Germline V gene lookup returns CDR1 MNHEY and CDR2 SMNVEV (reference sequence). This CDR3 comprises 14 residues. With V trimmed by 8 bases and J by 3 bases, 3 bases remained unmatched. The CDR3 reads CASGLAGRTDTQYF. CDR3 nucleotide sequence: TGTGCCAGCGGACTAGCGGGAAGGACAGATACGCAGTATTTT.

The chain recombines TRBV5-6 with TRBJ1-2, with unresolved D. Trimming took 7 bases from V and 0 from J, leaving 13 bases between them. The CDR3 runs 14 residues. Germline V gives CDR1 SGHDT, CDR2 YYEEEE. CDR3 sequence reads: CASAGGRANYGYTF. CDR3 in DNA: TGTGCCAGCGCGGGTGGGAGGGCTAACTATGGCTACACCTTC.